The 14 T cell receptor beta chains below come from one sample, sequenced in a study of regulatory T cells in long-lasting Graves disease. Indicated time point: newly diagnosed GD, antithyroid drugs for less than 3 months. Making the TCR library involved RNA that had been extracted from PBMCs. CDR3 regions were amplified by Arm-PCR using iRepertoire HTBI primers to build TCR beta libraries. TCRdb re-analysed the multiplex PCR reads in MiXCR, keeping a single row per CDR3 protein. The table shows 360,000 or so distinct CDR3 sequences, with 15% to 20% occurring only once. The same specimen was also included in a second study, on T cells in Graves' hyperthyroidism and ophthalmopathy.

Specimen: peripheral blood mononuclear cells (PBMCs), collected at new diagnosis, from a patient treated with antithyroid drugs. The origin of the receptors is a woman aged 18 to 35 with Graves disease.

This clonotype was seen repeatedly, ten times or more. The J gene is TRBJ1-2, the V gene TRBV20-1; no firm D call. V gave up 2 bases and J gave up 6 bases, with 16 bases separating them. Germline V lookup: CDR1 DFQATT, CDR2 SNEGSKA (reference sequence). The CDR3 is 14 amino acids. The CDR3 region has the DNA TGCAGTGCTAGATCCGCGGGCCTCTCCCATGGCTACACCTTC. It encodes CSARSAGLSHGYTF.

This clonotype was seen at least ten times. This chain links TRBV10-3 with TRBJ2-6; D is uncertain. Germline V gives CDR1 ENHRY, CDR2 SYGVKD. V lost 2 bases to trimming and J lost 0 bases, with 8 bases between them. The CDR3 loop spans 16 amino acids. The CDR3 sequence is CAISERATSGANVLTF. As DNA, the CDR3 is TGTGCCATCAGTGAGAGGGCCACCTCTGGGGCCAACGTCCTGACTTTC.

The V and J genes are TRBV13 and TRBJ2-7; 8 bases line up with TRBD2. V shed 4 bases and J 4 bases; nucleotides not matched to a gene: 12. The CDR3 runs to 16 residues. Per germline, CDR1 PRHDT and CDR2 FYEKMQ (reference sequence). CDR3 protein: CASSSRTSPPSYEQYF. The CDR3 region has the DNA TGTGCCAGCAGCTCCCGGACTAGCCCGCCTTCTTACGAGCAGTACTTC. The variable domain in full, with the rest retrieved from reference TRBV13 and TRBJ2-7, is AAGVIQSPRHLIKEKRETATLKCYPIPRHDTVYWYQQGPGQDPQFLISFYEKMQSDKGSIPDRFSAQQFSDYHSELNMSSLELGDSALYFCASSSRTSPPSYEQYFGPGTRLTVT.

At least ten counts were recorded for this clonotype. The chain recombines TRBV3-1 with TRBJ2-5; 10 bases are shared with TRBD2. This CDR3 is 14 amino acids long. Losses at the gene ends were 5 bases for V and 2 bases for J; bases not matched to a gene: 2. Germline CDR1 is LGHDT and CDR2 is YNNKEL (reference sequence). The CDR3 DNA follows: TGTGCCAGCAGCGCACTAGCGGGGCAAGAGACCCAGTACTTC. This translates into CASSALAGQETQYF.

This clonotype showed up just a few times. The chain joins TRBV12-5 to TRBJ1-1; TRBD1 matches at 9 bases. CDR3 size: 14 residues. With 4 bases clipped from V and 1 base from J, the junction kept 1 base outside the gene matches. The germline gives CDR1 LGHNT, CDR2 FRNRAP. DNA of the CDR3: TGTGCTAGTGGTTGGGGACAGGGGAACACTGAAGCTTTCTTT. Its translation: CASGWGQGNTEAFF. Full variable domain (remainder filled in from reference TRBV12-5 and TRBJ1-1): DARVTQTPRHKVTEMGQEVTMRCQPILGHNTVFWYRQTMMQGLELLAYFRNRAPLDDSGMPKDRFSAEMPDATLATLKIQPSEPRDSAVYFCASGWGQGNTEAFFGQGTRLTVV.

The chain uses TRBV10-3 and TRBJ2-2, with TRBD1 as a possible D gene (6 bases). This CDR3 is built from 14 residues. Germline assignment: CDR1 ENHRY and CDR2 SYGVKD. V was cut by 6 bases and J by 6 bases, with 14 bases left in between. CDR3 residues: CAISRDTLAGELFF. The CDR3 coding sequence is TGTGCCATCAGCCGGGACACCCTAGCCGGGGAGCTGTTTTTT.

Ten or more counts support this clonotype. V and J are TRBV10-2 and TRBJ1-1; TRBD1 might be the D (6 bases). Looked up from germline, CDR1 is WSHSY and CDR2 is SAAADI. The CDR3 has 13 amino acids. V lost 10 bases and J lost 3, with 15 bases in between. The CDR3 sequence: CATSAGGHTEAFF. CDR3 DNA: TGCGCCACCTCTGCGGGGGGCCACACTGAAGCTTTCTTT.

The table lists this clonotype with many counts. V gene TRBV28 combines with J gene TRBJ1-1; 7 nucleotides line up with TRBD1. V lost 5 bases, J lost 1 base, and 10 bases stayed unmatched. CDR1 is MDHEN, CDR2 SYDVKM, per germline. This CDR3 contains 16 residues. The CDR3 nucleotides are TGTGCCAGCAGTCCGACGCCCAGGGGGGGGAACACTGAAGCTTTCTTT. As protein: CASSPTPRGGNTEAFF.

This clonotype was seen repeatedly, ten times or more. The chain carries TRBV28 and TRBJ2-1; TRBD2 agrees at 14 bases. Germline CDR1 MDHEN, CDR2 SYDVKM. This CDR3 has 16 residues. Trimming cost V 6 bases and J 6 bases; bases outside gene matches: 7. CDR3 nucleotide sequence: TGTGCCAGCAGCACGGCCGGACTAGCGGGGGGCAATGAGCAGTTCTTC. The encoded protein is CASSTAGLAGGNEQFF.

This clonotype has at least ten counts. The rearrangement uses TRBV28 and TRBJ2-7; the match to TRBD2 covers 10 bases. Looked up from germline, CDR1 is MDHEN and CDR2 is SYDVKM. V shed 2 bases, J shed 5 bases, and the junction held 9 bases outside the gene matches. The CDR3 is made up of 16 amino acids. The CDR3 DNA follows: TGTGCCAGCAGTTTACCAATAAGCGGGAGGGTCCACGAGCAGTACTTC. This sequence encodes CASSLPISGRVHEQYF.

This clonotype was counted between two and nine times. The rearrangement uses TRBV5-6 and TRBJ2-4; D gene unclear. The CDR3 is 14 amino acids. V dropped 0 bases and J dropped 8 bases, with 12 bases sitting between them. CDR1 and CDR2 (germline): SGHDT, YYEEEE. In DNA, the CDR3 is TGTGCCAGCAGCTTGGCGTCAGTCAGATACATTCAGTACTTC. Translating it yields CASSLASVRYIQYF.

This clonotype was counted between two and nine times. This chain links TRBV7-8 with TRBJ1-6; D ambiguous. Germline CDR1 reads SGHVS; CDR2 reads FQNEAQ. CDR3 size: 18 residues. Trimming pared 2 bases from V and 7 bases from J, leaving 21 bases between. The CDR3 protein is CASSLLAWGAMINSPLHF. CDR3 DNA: TGTGCCAGCAGCTTATTGGCTTGGGGAGCCATGATAAATTCACCCCTCCACTTT.

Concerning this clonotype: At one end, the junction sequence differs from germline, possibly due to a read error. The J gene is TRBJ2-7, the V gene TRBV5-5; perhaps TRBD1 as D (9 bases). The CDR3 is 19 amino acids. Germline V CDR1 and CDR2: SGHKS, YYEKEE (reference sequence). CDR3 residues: CASSRRTGEFAGGLYERYF. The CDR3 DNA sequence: TGTGCCAGCAGCCGACGGACAGGGGAGTTCGCGGGAGGTCTCTACGAGCGGTACTTC. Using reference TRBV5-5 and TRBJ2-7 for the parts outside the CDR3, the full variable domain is DAGVTQSPTHLIKTRGQQVTLRCSPISGHKSVSWYQQVLGQGPQFIFQYYEKEERGRGNFPDRFSARQFPNYSSELNVNALLLGDSALYLCASSRRTGEFAGGLYERYFGPGTRLTVT.

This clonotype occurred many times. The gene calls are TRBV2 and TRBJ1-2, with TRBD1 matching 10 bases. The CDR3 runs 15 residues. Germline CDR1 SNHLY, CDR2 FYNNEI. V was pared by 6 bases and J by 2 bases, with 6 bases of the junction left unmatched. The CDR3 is CASRPGTGENYGYTF. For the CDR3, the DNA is TGTGCCAGCAGGCCCGGGACAGGGGAAAACTATGGCTACACCTTC.